This TCR beta chain was sequenced in a study of OX40 agonist ivuxolimab in advanced cancers. V was pared by 5 bases and J by 0 bases, with 10 bases between. Germline-derived CDR1 and CDR2 are PRHDT and FYEKMQ (reference sequence). The CDR3 spans 14 residues. As regards this clone: Its antigen is undetermined.

People who had autoimmune disease history or systemic immunosuppression were excluded. TCRdb keeps only in-frame clones here, not all; method: immunoSEQ multiplex PCR. The sample records about 35,000 clones, about 92% being singletons. Study-wide results and caveats: Both CD4+ and CD8+ T cell populations in blood had undergone clonal expansion by week 6 at 0.1 to 3.0 mg/kg.

The sequence came from an adult with an advanced solid tumor such as melanoma, head and neck, liver or kidney cancer. This specimen consisted of CD4+ or CD8+ T cells sorted from blood, obtained in a trial of the OX40 agonist ivuxolimab. The chain recombines TRBV13 with TRBJ1-1; D ambiguous. CDR3 DNA sequence: TGTGCCAGCAGCCCGAGCCGGATGAACACTGAAGCTTTCTTT. Its translation is CASSPSRMNTEAFF.